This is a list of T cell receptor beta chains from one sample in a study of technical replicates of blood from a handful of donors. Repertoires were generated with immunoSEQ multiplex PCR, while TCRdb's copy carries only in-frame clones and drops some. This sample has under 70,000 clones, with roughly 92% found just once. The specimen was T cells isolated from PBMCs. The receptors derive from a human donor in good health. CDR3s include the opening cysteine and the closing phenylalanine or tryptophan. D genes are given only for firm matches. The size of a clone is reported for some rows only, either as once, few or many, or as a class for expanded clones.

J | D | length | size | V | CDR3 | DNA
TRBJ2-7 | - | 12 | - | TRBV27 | CASSTRNYEQYF | TGTGCCAGCTCCACTAGAAATTACGAGCAGTACTTC
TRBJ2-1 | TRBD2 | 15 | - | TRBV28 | CASSAAGGPTNEQFF | TGTGCCAGCAGTGCAGCGGGAGGGCCTACAAATGAGCAGTTCTTC
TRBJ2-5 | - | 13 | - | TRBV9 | CASSPRGGETQYF | TGTGCCAGCAGCCCAAGAGGTGGAGAGACCCAGTACTTC
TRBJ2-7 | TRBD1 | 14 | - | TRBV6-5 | CASRSGTGVYEQYF | TGTGCCAGCAGGTCCGGGACAGGAGTCTACGAGCAGTACTTC
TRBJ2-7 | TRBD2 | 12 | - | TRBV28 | CASSAREGEQYF | TGTGCCAGCAGTGCCCGGGAGGGCGAGCAGTACTTC
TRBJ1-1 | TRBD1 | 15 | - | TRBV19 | CASRDRGLMGTEAFF | TGTGCCAGTCGGGACAGGGGGCTGATGGGCACTGAAGCTTTCTTT
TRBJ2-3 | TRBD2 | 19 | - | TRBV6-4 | CASSLMFSSGSIAADTQYF | TGTGCCAGCAGCTTAATGTTCTCTAGCGGGAGCATTGCTGCAGATACGCAGTATTTT
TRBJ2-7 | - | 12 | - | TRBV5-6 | CASSFYNLEQYF | TGTGCCAGCAGCTTTTACAATCTCGAGCAGTACTTC
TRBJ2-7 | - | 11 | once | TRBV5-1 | CASSLEGEQYF | TGCGCCAGCAGCTTGGAGGGGGAGCAGTACTTC
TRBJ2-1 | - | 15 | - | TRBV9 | CASSATGFSYNEQFF | TGTGCCAGCAGCGCTACAGGGTTCTCCTACAATGAGCAGTTCTTC
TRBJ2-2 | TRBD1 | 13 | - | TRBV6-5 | CASGQGNTGELFF | TGTGCCAGTGGACAGGGGAACACCGGGGAGCTGTTTTTT
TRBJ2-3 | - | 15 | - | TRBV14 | CASSLLPYSTDTQYF | TGTGCCAGCAGCCTACTCCCTTATAGCACAGATACGCAGTATTTT
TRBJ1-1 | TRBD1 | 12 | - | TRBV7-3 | CASRDNRGKAFF | TGTGCCAGCAGAGATAACAGGGGAAAAGCTTTCTTT
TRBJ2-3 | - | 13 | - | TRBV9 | CASSARGTDTQYF | TGTGCCAGCAGCGCTCGAGGGACAGATACGCAGTATTTT
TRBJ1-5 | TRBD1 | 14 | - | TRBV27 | CASSLMQGGQPQHF | TGTGCCAGCAGTTTAATGCAGGGGGGCCAGCCCCAGCATTTT
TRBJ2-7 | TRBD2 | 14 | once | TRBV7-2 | CASSLAGTTYEQYF | TGTGCCAGCAGCTTAGCCGGGACTACTTACGAGCAGTACTTC
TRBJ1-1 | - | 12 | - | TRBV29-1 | CSVEEPLAEAFF | TGCAGCGTTGAAGAGCCGCTTGCGGAAGCTTTCTTT
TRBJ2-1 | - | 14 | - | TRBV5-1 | CASSLVLVGGEQFF | TGCGCCAGCAGCTTGGTACTCGTAGGGGGTGAGCAGTTCTTC
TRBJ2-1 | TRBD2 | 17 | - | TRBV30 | CAWSVPVSGRALYEQFF | TGTGCCTGGAGTGTACCGGTTAGCGGGAGGGCCCTCTATGAGCAGTTCTTC
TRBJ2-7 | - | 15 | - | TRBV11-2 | CASSLERGSYYEQYF | TGTGCCAGCAGCTTAGAACGGGGTAGTTACTACGAGCAGTACTTC
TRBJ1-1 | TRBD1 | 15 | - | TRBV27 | CASSLSTTGGVEAFF | TGTGCCAGCAGTTTATCGACTACAGGGGGAGTTGAAGCTTTCTTT
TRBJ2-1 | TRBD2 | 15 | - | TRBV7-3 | CASSLRAGASDEQFF | TGTGCCAGCAGCTTAAGAGCGGGAGCCTCCGATGAGCAGTTCTTC
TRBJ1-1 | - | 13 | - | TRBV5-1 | CASSYGMNTEAFF | TGCGCCAGCAGCTACGGGATGAACACTGAAGCTTTCTTT
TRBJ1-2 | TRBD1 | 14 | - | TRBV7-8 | CASSLETGGYGYTF | TGTGCCAGCAGCTTAGAGACAGGGGGCTATGGCTACACCTTC
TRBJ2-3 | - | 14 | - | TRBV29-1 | CSVGVGLRTDTQYF | TGCAGCGTTGGGGTCGGACTCCGCACAGATACGCAGTATTTT